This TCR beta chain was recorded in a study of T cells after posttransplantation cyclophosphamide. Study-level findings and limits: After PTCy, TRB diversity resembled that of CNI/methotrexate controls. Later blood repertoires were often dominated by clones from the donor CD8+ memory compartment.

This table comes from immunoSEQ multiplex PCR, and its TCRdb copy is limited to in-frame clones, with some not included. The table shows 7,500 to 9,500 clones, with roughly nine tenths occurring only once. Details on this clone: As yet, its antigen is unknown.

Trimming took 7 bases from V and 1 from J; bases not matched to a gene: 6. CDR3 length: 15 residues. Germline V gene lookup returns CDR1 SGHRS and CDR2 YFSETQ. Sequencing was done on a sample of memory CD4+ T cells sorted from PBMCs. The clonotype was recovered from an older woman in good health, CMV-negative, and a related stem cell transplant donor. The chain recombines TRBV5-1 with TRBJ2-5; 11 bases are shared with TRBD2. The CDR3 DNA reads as TGCGCCAGCGGCCCCGGACTAGCGGGCCAAGAGACCCAGTACTTC. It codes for CASGPGLAGQETQYF.